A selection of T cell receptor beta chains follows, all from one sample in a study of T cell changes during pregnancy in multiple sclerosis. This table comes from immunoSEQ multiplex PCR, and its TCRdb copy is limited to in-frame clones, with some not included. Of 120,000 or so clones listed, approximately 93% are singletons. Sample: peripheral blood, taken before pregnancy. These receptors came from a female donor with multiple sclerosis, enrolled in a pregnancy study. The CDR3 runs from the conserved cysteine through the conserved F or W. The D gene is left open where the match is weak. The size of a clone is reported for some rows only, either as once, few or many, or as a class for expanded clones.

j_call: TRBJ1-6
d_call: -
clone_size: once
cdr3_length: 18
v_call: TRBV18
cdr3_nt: TGTGCCAGCTCAGCCATCGCCGTGGGAGGATCTGATAATTCACCCCTCCACTTT
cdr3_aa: CASSAIAVGGSDNSPLHF

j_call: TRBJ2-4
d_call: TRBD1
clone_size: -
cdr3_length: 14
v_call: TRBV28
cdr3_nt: TGTGCCAGCAGGTCGACAGGGAACGAAAACATTCAGTACTTC
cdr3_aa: CASRSTGNENIQYF

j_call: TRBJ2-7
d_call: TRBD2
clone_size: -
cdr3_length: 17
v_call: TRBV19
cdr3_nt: TGTGCCAGTAGTATCTCCTTTAGCGGGGCGAGCTCCTACGAGCAGTACTTC
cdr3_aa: CASSISFSGASSYEQYF

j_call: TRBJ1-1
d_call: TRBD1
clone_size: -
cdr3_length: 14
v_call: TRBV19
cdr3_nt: TGTGCCAGTAGTATAACGGGGACAGGGGGCATCTCTTTCTTT
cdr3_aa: CASSITGTGGISFF

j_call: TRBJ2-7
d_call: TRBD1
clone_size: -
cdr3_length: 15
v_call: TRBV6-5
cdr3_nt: TGTGCCAGCAGCCTCCCCGGGACAGGGATTCGCGAGCAGTACTTC
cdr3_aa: CASSLPGTGIREQYF

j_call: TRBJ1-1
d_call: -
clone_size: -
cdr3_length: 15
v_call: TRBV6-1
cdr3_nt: TGTGCCAGCAGTGCCCAAGGGGGATGGGACACTGAAGCTTTCTTT
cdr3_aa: CASSAQGGWDTEAFF

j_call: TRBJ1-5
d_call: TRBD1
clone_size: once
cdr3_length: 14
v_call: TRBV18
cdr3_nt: TGTGCCAGCTCCGAGACAGGGACGGGTCAGCCCCAGCATTTT
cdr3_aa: CASSETGTGQPQHF

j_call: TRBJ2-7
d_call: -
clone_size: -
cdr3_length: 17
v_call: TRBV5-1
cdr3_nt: TGCGCCAGCAGCTTGATGGGCCAGGGCGCCCTTCCCTACGAGCAGTACTTC
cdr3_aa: CASSLMGQGALPYEQYF

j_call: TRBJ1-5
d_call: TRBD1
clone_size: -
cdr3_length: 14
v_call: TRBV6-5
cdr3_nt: TGTGCCAGCAGTTCGCGGGACAGTAATCAGCCCCAGCATTTT
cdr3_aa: CASSSRDSNQPQHF

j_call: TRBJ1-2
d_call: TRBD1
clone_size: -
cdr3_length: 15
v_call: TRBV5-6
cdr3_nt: TGTGCCAGCAGCCTGGGACAGGGGTTGGACTATGGCTACACCTTC
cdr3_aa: CASSLGQGLDYGYTF

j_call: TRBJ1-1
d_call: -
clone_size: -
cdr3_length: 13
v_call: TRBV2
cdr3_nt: TGTGCCAGCTATAACAGGGAGAACACTGAAGCTTTCTTT
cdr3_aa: CASYNRENTEAFF

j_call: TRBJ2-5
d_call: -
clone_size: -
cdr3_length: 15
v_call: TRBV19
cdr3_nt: TGTGCCAGTACCGAGTCCGGGACACCGCAAGAGACCCAGTACTTC
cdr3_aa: CASTESGTPQETQYF

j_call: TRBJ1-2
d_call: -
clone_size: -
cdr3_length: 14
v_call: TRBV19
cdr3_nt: TGTGCCAGTAGTATCCGGGGTTCAAACTATGGCTACACCTTC
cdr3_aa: CASSIRGSNYGYTF

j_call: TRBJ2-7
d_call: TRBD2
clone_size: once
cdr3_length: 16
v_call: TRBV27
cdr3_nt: TGTGCCAGCAGTTTAACCCCCGGGGGACTAGCATACGAGCAGTACTTC
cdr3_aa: CASSLTPGGLAYEQYF

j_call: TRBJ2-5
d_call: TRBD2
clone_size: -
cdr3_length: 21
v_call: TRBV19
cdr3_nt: TGTGCCAGTAGTAAACAGAGCCCGGGACTAGCGGGAGGGCCGTACCAAGAGACCCAGTACTTC
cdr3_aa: CASSKQSPGLAGGPYQETQYF

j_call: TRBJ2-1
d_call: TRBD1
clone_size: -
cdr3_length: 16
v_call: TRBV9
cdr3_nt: TGTGCCAGCAGCGTAGTAGGACAGGGATCCCACAATGAGCAGTTCTTC
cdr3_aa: CASSVVGQGSHNEQFF

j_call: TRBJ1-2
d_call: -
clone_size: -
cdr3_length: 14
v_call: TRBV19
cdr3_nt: TGTGCCAGTAGTATAGTCGGGGTCGGCTATGGCTACACCTTC
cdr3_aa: CASSIVGVGYGYTF

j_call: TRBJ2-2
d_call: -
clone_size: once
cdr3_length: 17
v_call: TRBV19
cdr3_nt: TGTGCCAGTAGTTGGGGGACGGGAGCGACCGGAACCGGGGAGCTGTTTTTT
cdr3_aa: CASSWGTGATGTGELFF

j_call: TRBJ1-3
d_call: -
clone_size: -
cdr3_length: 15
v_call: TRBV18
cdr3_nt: TGTGCCAGCTCCCCCCGTAGAGAACCTGGAAACACCATATATTTT
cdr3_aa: CASSPRREPGNTIYF

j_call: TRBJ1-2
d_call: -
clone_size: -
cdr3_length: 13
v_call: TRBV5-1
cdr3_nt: TGCGCCAGCGCCCTGCCGGGGGACTATGGCTACACCTTC
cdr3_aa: CASALPGDYGYTF

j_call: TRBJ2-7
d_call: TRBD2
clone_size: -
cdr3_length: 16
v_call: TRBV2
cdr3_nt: TGTGCCAGCAGTGGCGGGACTACCCCACTAGACTACGAGCAGTACTTC
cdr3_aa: CASSGGTTPLDYEQYF

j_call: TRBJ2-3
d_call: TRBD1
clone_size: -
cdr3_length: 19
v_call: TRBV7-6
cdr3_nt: TGTGCCAGCAGCTTGTTGGGGACAGGGGGCCGAGCGGATGCAGATACGCAGTATTTT
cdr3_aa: CASSLLGTGGRADADTQYF

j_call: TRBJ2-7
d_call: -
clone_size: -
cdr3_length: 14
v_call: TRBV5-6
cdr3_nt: TGTGCCAGCAGCCGTCCCGGGACAACCTACGAGCAGTACTTC
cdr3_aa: CASSRPGTTYEQYF

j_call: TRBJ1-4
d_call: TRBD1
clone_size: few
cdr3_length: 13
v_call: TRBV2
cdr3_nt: TGTGCCAAATCAGGGGGCCCTAATGAAAAACTGTTTTTT
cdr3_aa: CAKSGGPNEKLFF

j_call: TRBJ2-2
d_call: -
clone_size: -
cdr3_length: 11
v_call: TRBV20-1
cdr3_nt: TGCAGTGCTACCCGGGGAGGGGAGCTGTTTTTT
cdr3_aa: CSATRGGELFF

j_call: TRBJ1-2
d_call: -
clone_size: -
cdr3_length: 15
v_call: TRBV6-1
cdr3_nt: TGTGCCAGCAGGGAATATCGGACAGTTAACTATGGCTACACCTTC
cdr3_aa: CASREYRTVNYGYTF

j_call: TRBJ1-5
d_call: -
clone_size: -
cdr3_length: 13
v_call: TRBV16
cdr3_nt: TGTGCCAGCAGCCTGCGAAGCAATCAGCCCCAGCATTTT
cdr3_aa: CASSLRSNQPQHF

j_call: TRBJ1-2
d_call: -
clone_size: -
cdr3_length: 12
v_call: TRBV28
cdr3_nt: TGTGTCACTTCCCGCGTCAACTATGGCTACACCTTC
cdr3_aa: CVTSRVNYGYTF

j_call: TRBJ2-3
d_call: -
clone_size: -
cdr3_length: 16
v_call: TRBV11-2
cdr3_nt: TGTGCCAGCAGCTTAGATGCAGGGGCTAGCACAGATACGCAGTATTTT
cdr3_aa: CASSLDAGASTDTQYF

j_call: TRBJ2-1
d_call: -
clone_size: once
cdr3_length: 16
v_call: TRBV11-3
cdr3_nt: TGTGCCAGCAGCTTAGGTCCCTTGATGGGCGGGGATGAGCAGTTCTTC
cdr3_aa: CASSLGPLMGGDEQFF

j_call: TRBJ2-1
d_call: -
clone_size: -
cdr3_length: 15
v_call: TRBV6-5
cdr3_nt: TGTGCCAGCAGTGCGGGACAGATTGGCTACAATGAGCAGTTCTTC
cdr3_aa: CASSAGQIGYNEQFF

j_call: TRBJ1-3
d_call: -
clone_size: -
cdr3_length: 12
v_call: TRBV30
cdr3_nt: TGTGCCTGGACTCAAGACAGAAACACCATATATTTT
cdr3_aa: CAWTQDRNTIYF

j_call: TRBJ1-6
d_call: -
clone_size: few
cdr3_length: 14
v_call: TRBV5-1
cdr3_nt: TGCGCCAGCAGCTTGGCGGTTGCGAATTCACCCCTCCACTTT
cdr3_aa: CASSLAVANSPLHF

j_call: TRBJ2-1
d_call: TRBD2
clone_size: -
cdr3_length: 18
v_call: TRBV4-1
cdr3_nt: TGCGCCAGCAGCCAAGAGAGAATAGCGGGGAGCTCCTACAATGAGCAGTTCTTC
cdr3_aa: CASSQERIAGSSYNEQFF

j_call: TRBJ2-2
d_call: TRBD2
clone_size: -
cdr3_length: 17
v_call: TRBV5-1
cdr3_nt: TGCGCCAGCAGCTGGGGGCCTAGCGGGAAGAACACCGGGGAGCTGTTTTTT
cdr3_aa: CASSWGPSGKNTGELFF

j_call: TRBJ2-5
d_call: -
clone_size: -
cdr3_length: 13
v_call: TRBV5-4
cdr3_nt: TGTGCCAGCAGCTGGGACTCTCGAGAGACCCAGTACTTC
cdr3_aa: CASSWDSRETQYF

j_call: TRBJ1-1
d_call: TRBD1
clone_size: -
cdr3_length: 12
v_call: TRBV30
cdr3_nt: TGTGCCTATGGACAGGGCGTAACTGAAGCTTTCTTT
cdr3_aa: CAYGQGVTEAFF

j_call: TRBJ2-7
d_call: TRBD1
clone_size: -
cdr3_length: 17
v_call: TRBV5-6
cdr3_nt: TGTGCCAGCAGCTTTGGTTCAAGGGACAGGACAGCCTACGAGCAGTACTTC
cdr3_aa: CASSFGSRDRTAYEQYF

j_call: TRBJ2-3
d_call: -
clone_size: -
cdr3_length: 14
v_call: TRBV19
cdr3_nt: TGTGCCAGTAGTATAGGGCTAGCCACAGATACGCAGTATTTT
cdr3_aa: CASSIGLATDTQYF

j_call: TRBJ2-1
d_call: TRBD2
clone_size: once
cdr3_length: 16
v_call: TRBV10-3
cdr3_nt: TGTGCCATCAGTGAGGGAAGCGGGGGGGCCTACAATGAGCAGTTCTTC
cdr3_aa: CAISEGSGGAYNEQFF

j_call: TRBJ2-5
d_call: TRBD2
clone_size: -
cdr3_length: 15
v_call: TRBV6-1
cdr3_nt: TGTGCCAGCAGTGAACGGCGGGAGGGCCTTGAGACCCAGTACTTC
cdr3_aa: CASSERREGLETQYF

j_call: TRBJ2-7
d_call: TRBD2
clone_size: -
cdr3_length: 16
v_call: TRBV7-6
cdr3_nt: TGTGCCAGCAGCCCAGATAGCGGGAGGGCCTCCTACGAGCAGTACTTC
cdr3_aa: CASSPDSGRASYEQYF

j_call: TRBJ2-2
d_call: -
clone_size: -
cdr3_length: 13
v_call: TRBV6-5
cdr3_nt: TGTGCCAGCAGGCTAGCGAGCGCCGGGGAGCTGTTTTTT
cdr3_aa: CASRLASAGELFF

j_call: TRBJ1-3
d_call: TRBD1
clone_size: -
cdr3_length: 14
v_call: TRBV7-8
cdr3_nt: TGTGCCAGCAGCCCGACAGGGTCGGGAAACACCATATATTTT
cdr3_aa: CASSPTGSGNTIYF

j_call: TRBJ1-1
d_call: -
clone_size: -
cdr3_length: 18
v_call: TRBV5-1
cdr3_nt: TGCGCCAGCAGCTTGGGTGGCTTGTCAGGGCCTATGAACACTGAAGCTTTCTTT
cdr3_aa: CASSLGGLSGPMNTEAFF

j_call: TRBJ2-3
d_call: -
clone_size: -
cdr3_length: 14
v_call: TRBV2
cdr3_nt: TGTGCCAGCGGACGAGGGGGGGAGGCGGATACGCAGTATTTT
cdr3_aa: CASGRGGEADTQYF

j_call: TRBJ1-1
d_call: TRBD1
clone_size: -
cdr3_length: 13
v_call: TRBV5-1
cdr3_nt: TGCGCCAGCAGCTTCGAACGGGACAGGGCTACTTTCTTT
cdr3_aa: CASSFERDRATFF

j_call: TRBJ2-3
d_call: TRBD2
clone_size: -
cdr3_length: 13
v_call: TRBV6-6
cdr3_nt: TGTGCCAGCAGTTGGGGCGGGGGGGATACGCAGTATTTT
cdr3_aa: CASSWGGGDTQYF

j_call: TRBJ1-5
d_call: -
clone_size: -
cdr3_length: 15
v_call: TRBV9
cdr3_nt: TGTGCCAGCAGTAGGGGGTCGTCTAGCAATCAGCCCCAGCATTTT
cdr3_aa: CASSRGSSSNQPQHF

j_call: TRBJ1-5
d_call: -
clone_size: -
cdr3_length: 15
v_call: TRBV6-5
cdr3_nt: TGTGCCAGCAAGAGAACAGGGTTGGGCAATCAGCCCCAGCATTTT
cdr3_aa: CASKRTGLGNQPQHF

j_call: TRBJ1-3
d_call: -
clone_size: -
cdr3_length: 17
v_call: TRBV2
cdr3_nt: TGTGCCAGCAGTGATGGAATTAGGACAGTTATCGGAAACACCATATATTTT
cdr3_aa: CASSDGIRTVIGNTIYF

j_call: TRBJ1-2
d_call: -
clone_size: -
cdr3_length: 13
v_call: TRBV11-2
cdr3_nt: TGTGCCAGCAGCTTAGACAGGGGCGATGGCTACACCTTC
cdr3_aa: CASSLDRGDGYTF

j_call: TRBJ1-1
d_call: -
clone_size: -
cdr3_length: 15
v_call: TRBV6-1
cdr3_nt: TGTGCCAGCAGTACACCTGGGGCGGTGAACACTGAAGCTTTCTTT
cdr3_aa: CASSTPGAVNTEAFF